This record concerns one T cell receptor (beta chain) sequence. The antigen is undetermined. This record belongs to a study of shared clonotypes between healthy human individuals. Looking at the study overall: The cohort had two women and three men, ages 18 to 49. A donor's plate count was three for CD4 naive and three for CD4 memory; CD8 naive had two and CD8 memory one.

The method was immunoSEQ multiplex PCR; TCRdb's version includes in-frame clones alone and lacks a portion of them. The profile shows over a million clones, around 95% of them singletons. Germline assignment: CDR1 SGDLS and CDR2 YYNGEE. J lost 6 bases, V lost 4 bases, and 9 bases had no gene match. The CDR3 is 14 residues long. Study outcomes and limitations: How much donors shared clonotypes was expected to be affected by sequencing depth.

The sequence was obtained from a man under 40 in good health. The sequencing sample was made of naive CD4+ T cells sorted from blood. Subset indicated: CD45RA+ positively selected. The chain combines TRBV9 with TRBJ2-7; 8 positions agree with TRBD1. In DNA, the CDR3 is TGTGCCAGCAGCAAAGGGACAGGTTTCTCCGAGCAGTACTTC. Encoded protein: CASSKGTGFSEQYF.